One sample yielded the 6 T cell receptor beta chains listed below, sequenced in a study of regulatory T cells in long-lasting Graves disease. The time point was: newly diagnosed GD, antithyroid drugs for less than 3 months. The authors made the TCR library using RNA they extracted from PBMCs. Sequencing libraries for TCR beta were prepared with iRepertoire HTBI primers and Arm-PCR of CDR3 regions. MiXCR, applied by TCRdb to the multiplex PCR reads, yields one record per CDR3 protein. The sample records hundreds of thousands of distinct CDR3 sequences, around 15% being singletons. The specimen was peripheral blood mononuclear cells (PBMCs), collected at new diagnosis, from a patient treated with antithyroid drugs. These receptors all stem from a female donor with Graves disease.

This clonotype was observed many times. V usage is TRBV28 and J usage is TRBJ2-1; D perhaps matches TRBD2 (7 bases). Deletions cut 5 bases from V and 4 bases from J, with 18 bases between. Looked up from germline, CDR1 is MDHEN and CDR2 is SYDVKM. The CDR3 spans 16 residues. CDR3 residues: CASSGGGLGGYNEQFF. CDR3 DNA sequence: TGTGCCAGCAGTGGAGGGGGACTGGGGGGGTACAATGAGCAGTTCTTC.

Turning to this clonotype: A much bigger clone sits one base away, suggesting this may be a read error. CDR3 DNA: TGTGCCAGCAGTTTACAACAGTACCGGGGGCCCCAGCATTTT. Amino acid sequence: CASSLQQYRGPQHF. V usage is TRBV28 and J usage is TRBJ1-5; unclear D gene. The CDR3 is 14 residues long. Germline CDR1 MDHEN, CDR2 SYDVKM. V was trimmed by 2 bases and J by 9 bases, leaving 14 bases between them.

There are a few counts of this clonotype. The V and J genes are TRBV12-3 or TRBV12-4 and TRBJ1-6; no clear D gene. This CDR3 spans 11 amino acids. The germline V and J ends were trimmed by 3 bases and 9 bases, with 3 bases remaining between them. The CDR3, as DNA: TGTGCCAGCAGTTTTGGTTCACCCCTCCACTTT. This gives the protein CASSFGSPLHF.

Of note for this clonotype: A much larger clone lies one base from this, so it may be a read error. The chain joins TRBV6-1 to TRBJ1-2, with 12 bases fitting TRBD1. Germline V CDR1 and CDR2: MNHNS, SASEGT. J gave up 7 bases and V 7 bases, and 7 bases lay outside the gene matches. The CDR3 is 14 amino acids. CDR3 bases: TGTGCCAGCAAACCGGGACAGGGGGCCTCTGGCTACACCTTC. This sequence encodes CASKPGQGASGYTF.

This clonotype occurred many times. The chain uses TRBV7-8 and TRBJ2-5; unclear D gene. Trimming stripped 4 bases from V and 1 base from J, with 4 bases between. CDR3 length: 12 amino acids. Per the germline V gene, CDR1 is SGHVS and CDR2 is FQNEAQ. This chain's CDR3 is CASSYPQETQYF. In nucleotides, the CDR3 is TGTGCCAGCAGCTATCCCCAAGAGACCCAGTACTTC.

This clonotype was found a few times. The V and J genes are TRBV6-1 and TRBJ1-5, with a weak D call TRBD1 (6 bases). Between the trimmed V and J ends, which lost 6 bases and 1 base, there was a span of 22 bases. The CDR3 sequence is 18 residues long. From germline, CDR1 is MNHNS and CDR2 SASEGT. As DNA, the CDR3 is TGTGCCAGCAGGAGGTTTGTGCGGGGGGCGCGGAGCAATCAGCCCCAGCATTTT. This gives the protein CASRRFVRGARSNQPQHF.